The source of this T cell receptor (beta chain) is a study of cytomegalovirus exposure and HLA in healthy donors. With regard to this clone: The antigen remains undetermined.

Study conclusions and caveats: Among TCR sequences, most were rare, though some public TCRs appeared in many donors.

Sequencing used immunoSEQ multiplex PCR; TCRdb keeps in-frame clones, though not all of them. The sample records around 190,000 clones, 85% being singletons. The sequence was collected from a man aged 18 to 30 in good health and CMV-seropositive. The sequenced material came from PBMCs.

The CDR3 DNA follows: TGTGCCGCGCGTAACTCCTACAATGAGCAGTTCTTC. Translation: CAARNSYNEQFF. The V gene is TRBV6-1, the J gene TRBJ2-1; no clear D. Germline V gene data show CDR1 as MNHNS and CDR2 as SASEGT. This CDR3 is built from 12 residues. V was trimmed by 11 bases and J by 0 bases, leaving 8 bases between them.